A few counts support the clone carrying this T cell receptor (beta chain). Antigen unknown. A J-beta primer mix and a sample-barcoded 5' primer were used in a second PCR of about 7 to 12 cycles. TCRdb passed the 5' RACE reads through MiXCR, listing each CDR3 protein once. This sample carries some 690,000 distinct CDR3 sequences, about 20% of them seen once, and the ten largest clones take 22%. The CDR3 consists of 13 residues. Germline assignment: CDR1 DFQATT and CDR2 SNEGSKA (reference sequence). V was trimmed by 4 bases and J by 3 bases, leaving 10 bases between them. This entry is derived from a study of blood T cells in healthy people across ages. Findings of the study overall: Any conclusive comparison of naive versus antigen-experienced cells was prevented by using unsorted PBMCs.

This sequence joins TRBV20-1 and TRBJ2-1; no definite D call. Sequenced material: blood. This TCR derives from a man in his sixties or seventies in good health. In DNA form, the CDR3 reads TGCAGTGCTACAGCCCCCAACTACAATGAGCAGTTCTTC. Translating gives CSATAPNYNEQFF.